Listed below are T cell receptor beta chains from one sample, sequenced in a study of blood T cell repertoires in COVID-19. The data were produced by immunoSEQ multiplex PCR, yet TCRdb's version contains in-frame clones alone and is incomplete. Here the sample spans 40,000 to 55,000 clones, 89% being singletons. Sample: peripheral blood. Every receptor here comes from a man aged 65 to 85 with active COVID-19. Both conserved end residues are part of each CDR3. The D gene is left open where the match is weak. The size of a clone is reported for some rows only, either as once, few or many, or as a class for expanded clones.

J	V	size	D	DNA	CDR3
TRBJ1-4	TRBV6-5	NA	NA	TGTGCCAGCAGAGGACGGGGGACTAATGAAAAACTGTTTTTT	CASRGRGTNEKLFF
TRBJ1-2	TRBV6-5	NA	NA	TGTGCCAGCAGTTACTCGGGGACAAAGACCTTC	CASSYSGTKTF
TRBJ1-2	TRBV6-5	NA	NA	TGTGCCAGCAGTAAACTAGGACAGAGGTCCTATGGCTACACCTTC	CASSKLGQRSYGYTF
TRBJ1-5	TRBV7-2	NA	TRBD1	TGTGCCAGCAGCTTAGTAACAGGGGAAGAGAATCAGCCCCAGCATTTT	CASSLVTGEENQPQHF
TRBJ1-1	TRBV6-2/TRBV6-3	NA	NA	TGTGCCAGCAGTTACGGACTCAGGACAGCTGAAGCTTTCTTT	CASSYGLRTAEAFF
TRBJ2-1	TRBV9	NA	TRBD2	TGTGCCAGCTCGGATCTCGGACTAGCGGGGGGGCGTGGGCAGTTCTTC	CASSDLGLAGGRGQFF
TRBJ1-2	TRBV4-1	NA	NA	TGCGCCAGCAGCCAAAACTACGGGACGGGACTTAGCTATGGCTACACCTTC	CASSQNYGTGLSYGYTF
TRBJ1-6	TRBV6-4	few	TRBD1	TGTGCCAGCAGTTCCGGACAGGGGAGTTCACCCCTCCACTTT	CASSSGQGSSPLHF
TRBJ1-1	TRBV11-2	once	NA	TGTGCCAGCAGCTTAGTTCGGAACACTGAAGCTTTCTTT	CASSLVRNTEAFF
TRBJ1-6	TRBV7-9	NA	NA	TGTGCCAGCAGCCGGACAACTGATAATTCACCCCTCCACTTT	CASSRTTDNSPLHF
TRBJ2-7	TRBV21-1	NA	NA	TGTGCCAGCAGCAAAGCGCAGCGGACAGTTTACGAGCAGTACTTC	CASSKAQRTVYEQYF
TRBJ2-7	TRBV7-3	NA	TRBD1	TGTGCCAGCAGCTTAACGCCAGGGGGCGAGCAGTACTTC	CASSLTPGGEQYF
TRBJ2-3	TRBV7-2	NA	NA	TGTGCCAGCAGCTTAGTTCAGGTGAATACGCAGTATTTT	CASSLVQVNTQYF
TRBJ2-5	TRBV19	NA	TRBD1	TGTGCCAGTAGTATAGGCAAACCGGGACAGGGTGAAGAGACCCAGTACTTC	CASSIGKPGQGEETQYF
TRBJ1-5	TRBV9	NA	TRBD1	TGTGCCAGCAGCCTAACAGGGGGCGGTCAGCCCCAGCATTTT	CASSLTGGGQPQHF
TRBJ2-3	TRBV2	NA	TRBD2	TGTGCCAGCACCTTAACGGGACTAGCGACAGATACGCAGTATTTT	CASTLTGLATDTQYF
TRBJ2-3	TRBV11-2	NA	NA	TGTGCCAGCAGCTTAGGGAGCTGGGCAGATACGCAGTATTTT	CASSLGSWADTQYF
TRBJ2-6	TRBV27	NA	TRBD1	TGTGCCAGCAGTGCCCCGACAGGGTTCGGGGCCAACGTCCTGACTTTC	CASSAPTGFGANVLTF
TRBJ2-7	TRBV9	few	TRBD2	TGTGCCAGCAGCCCACTTCCGATAGCGGGGGAGTCCTACGAGCAGTACTTC	CASSPLPIAGESYEQYF
TRBJ2-6	TRBV7-3	NA	TRBD1	TGTGCCAGCAGCTTAAGGCAGGCAGGGGGCACTGGGGCCAACGTCCTGACTTTC	CASSLRQAGGTGANVLTF
TRBJ2-7	TRBV5-8	NA	TRBD1	TGTGCCAGCAGCTTCTCCACAGGGGGACCCCTTTACGAGCAGTACTTC	CASSFSTGGPLYEQYF
TRBJ2-5	TRBV28	NA	TRBD1	TGTGCCAGCAGTTTTGTACAGGGGGTTGGAGAGACCCAGTACTTC	CASSFVQGVGETQYF
TRBJ2-3	TRBV7-2	NA	NA	TGTGCCAGCAGCTTAAACGGGGGGCGGAGCACAGATACGCAGTATTTT	CASSLNGGRSTDTQYF
TRBJ2-2	TRBV4-3	NA	NA	TGCGCCAGCAGCCAAGATCCAGGCCAAAACACCGGGGAGCTGTTTTTT	CASSQDPGQNTGELFF
TRBJ2-3	TRBV6-5	NA	NA	TGTGCCAGCAGTCGGGGGGCGGAGGATACGCAGTATTTT	CASSRGAEDTQYF
TRBJ1-4	TRBV4-1	NA	NA	TGCGCCAGCAGCCAAGGGATATTTAGGGACAAGGATGAAAAACTGTTTTTT	CASSQGIFRDKDEKLFF
TRBJ2-2	TRBV7-2	NA	TRBD2	TGTGCCAGCAGCTTTATAGCGGGGCCCGGGGAGCTGTTTTTT	CASSFIAGPGELFF
TRBJ2-1	TRBV11-2	NA	TRBD1	TGTGCCAGCAGCTTTACAGGGGGAAAGGTTCAATACAATGAGCAGTTCTTC	CASSFTGGKVQYNEQFF
TRBJ1-2	TRBV6-6	NA	TRBD1	TGTGCCAGCACCAAAGGGACAGGGGGCTACGATGGCTACACCTTC	CASTKGTGGYDGYTF
TRBJ2-7	TRBV28	NA	TRBD1	TGTGCCAGCACTAGAGGGGGACAGGGGGCCTTCGAGCAGTACTTC	CASTRGGQGAFEQYF
TRBJ1-1	TRBV5-1	NA	NA	TGCGCCAGCAGCCCCGCAGGGGCAGGGAACAGCGCTGAAGCTTTCTTT	CASSPAGAGNSAEAFF
TRBJ1-2	TRBV27	NA	NA	TGTGCCAGCAGGGAAATCGGGGGGCCGGCTAGGTATGGCTACACCTTC	CASREIGGPARYGYTF
TRBJ1-1	TRBV6-2/TRBV6-3	once	NA	TGTGCCAGCAGTTACTCGAACGGGGGTTGGTACACTGAAGCTTTCTTT	CASSYSNGGWYTEAFF
TRBJ2-7	TRBV2	NA	TRBD1	TGTGCCAGCAGTGAGTACAGGGGGGAAGAGCAGTACTTC	CASSEYRGEEQYF
TRBJ1-1	TRBV28	NA	TRBD1	TGTGCCAGCAGTCCCCAGGGACAGGGAAACACTGAAGCTTTCTTT	CASSPQGQGNTEAFF
TRBJ2-1	TRBV15	NA	NA	TGTGCCACCAGCAGATTCGGGGTTAGGTATGAGCAGTTCTTC	CATSRFGVRYEQFF
TRBJ2-5	TRBV6-5	once	TRBD2	TGTGCCAGCAGTCCGACTAGCGGGGACCAAGAGACCCAGTACTTC	CASSPTSGDQETQYF
TRBJ2-5	TRBV28	once	TRBD2	TGTGCCAGCAGCCTACCGGACAGCGGGGGGGAGACCCAGTACTTC	CASSLPDSGGETQYF
TRBJ2-5	TRBV10-3	once	TRBD1	TGTGCCATCAGTGAGGGCTGGGACAGGGAAGGAGAGACCCAGTACTTC	CAISEGWDREGETQYF
TRBJ1-3	TRBV19	NA	NA	TGTGCCAGTAGTAACAGGGAGAACCCGAGAAACACCATATATTTT	CASSNRENPRNTIYF
TRBJ1-4	TRBV6-2/TRBV6-3	NA	NA	TGTGCCAGCAGTCGACCGACAGAGCAAAATGAAAAACTGTTTTTT	CASSRPTEQNEKLFF
TRBJ2-2	TRBV24-1	NA	TRBD2	TGTGCCACCTCCGGGACTAGCGGGGGCCCGAACACCGGGGAGCTGTTTTTT	CATSGTSGGPNTGELFF
TRBJ1-5	TRBV6-6	NA	NA	TGTGCCAGCAGTGTCCTCGGCAATCAGCCCCAGCATTTT	CASSVLGNQPQHF
TRBJ1-6	TRBV5-5	NA	NA	TGTGCCAGCAGCTTGGTTATGGGGCAGGCCTCCTATAATTCACCCCTCCACTTT	CASSLVMGQASYNSPLHF
TRBJ2-7	TRBV12-3/TRBV12-4	NA	NA	TGTGCCAGCAGTCCACCAGGGTTCTACGAGCAGTACTTC	CASSPPGFYEQYF
TRBJ1-5	TRBV7-8	NA	NA	TGTGCCAGCAGCTTAATCATGGCAGGGGGCAATCAGCCCCAGCATTTT	CASSLIMAGGNQPQHF
TRBJ2-4	TRBV7-9	once	TRBD2	TGTGCCACCGCCTTAAGCGGGGGTCGAGCCAAAAACATTCAGTACTTC	CATALSGGRAKNIQYF
TRBJ2-7	TRBV15	NA	TRBD2	TGTGCCACCAGCAGAGACCTAGCGGGGGGAGAACTTTACGAGCAGTACTTC	CATSRDLAGGELYEQYF
TRBJ2-3	TRBV2	NA	NA	TGTGCCAGCAGTGATCTGGGGGGAACAGATACGCAGTATTTT	CASSDLGGTDTQYF
TRBJ1-1	TRBV6-5	NA	NA	TGTGCCAGCAGTTACTCTTGGGGGGGGGCGAACACTGAAGCTTTCTTT	CASSYSWGGANTEAFF
TRBJ2-3	TRBV27	NA	NA	TGTGCCAGCAGTCCGGGGGTAGATACGCAGTATTTT	CASSPGVDTQYF
TRBJ2-7	TRBV6-5	NA	NA	TGTGCCAGCAGGGCTACAGTCTCCTACGAGCAGTACTTC	CASRATVSYEQYF
TRBJ2-1	TRBV7-9	NA	TRBD2	TGTGCCAGCAGCTTAGTAGCGGGGATCGATGAGCAGTTCTTC	CASSLVAGIDEQFF
TRBJ1-5	TRBV7-2	NA	NA	TGTGCCAGCAGCCCCCAGGGGTCGAGCAATCAGCCCCAGCATTTT	CASSPQGSSNQPQHF
TRBJ2-5	TRBV6-2/TRBV6-3	NA	NA	TGTGCCAGCAGTTTAATTCGAGAGACCCAGTACTTC	CASSLIRETQYF
TRBJ1-1	TRBV5-1	NA	NA	TGCGCCAGCGCTCCTGAAACAGGTTTGAACACTGAAGCTTTCTTT	CASAPETGLNTEAFF
TRBJ2-1	TRBV27	NA	NA	TGTGCCAGCAGTTTTGTACGGAGCTCCTACAATGAGCAGTTCTTC	CASSFVRSSYNEQFF
TRBJ2-6	TRBV2	once	TRBD2	TGTGCCAGCAGTGAAATTGTACTAGCGGGGATAACTGGGGCCAACGTCCTGACTTTC	CASSEIVLAGITGANVLTF
TRBJ1-4	TRBV15	NA	TRBD1	TGTGCCACCAGCAAAGGCAGGGGGCGCGGGCACGAAAAACTGTTTTTT	CATSKGRGRGHEKLFF
TRBJ2-4	TRBV3-1/TRBV3-2	NA	TRBD2	TGTGCCAGCAGCCAAGACGTATATTTTGGCGGGGGGGCCGGATGGAACATTCAGTACTTC	CASSQDVYFGGGAGWNIQYF